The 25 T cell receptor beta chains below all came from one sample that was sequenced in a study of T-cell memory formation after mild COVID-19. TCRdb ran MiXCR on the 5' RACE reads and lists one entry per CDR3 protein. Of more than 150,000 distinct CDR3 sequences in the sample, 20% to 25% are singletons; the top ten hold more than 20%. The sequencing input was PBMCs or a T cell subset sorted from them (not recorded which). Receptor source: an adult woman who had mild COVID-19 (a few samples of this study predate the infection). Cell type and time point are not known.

CDR3 residues: CASSVTGTGHYEQYF. The CDR3 nucleotides read TGTGCCAGTAGTGTCACCGGGACAGGACATTACGAGCAGTACTTC. The rearrangement joins TRBV19 to TRBJ2-7; 8 nucleotides agree with TRBD1. V lost 5 bases, J lost 4 bases, and 10 bases stayed unmatched. Germline V gene data show CDR1 as LNHDA and CDR2 as SQIVND (reference sequence). The CDR3 loop spans 15 amino acids.

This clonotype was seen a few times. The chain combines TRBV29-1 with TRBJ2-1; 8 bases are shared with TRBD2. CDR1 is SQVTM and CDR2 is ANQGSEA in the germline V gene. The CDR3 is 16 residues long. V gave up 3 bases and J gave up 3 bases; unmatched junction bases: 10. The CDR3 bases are TGCAGCGTTGACGGGGCGGGGGGCAGCCACTACAATGAGCAGTTCTTC. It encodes CSVDGAGGSHYNEQFF.

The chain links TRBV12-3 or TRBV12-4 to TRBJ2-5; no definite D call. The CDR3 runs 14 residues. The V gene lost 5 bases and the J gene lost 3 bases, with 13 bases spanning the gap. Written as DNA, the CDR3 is TGTGCCAGCAGTCCTCCCCGTGGGGAAGAGACCCAGTACTTC. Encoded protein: CASSPPRGEETQYF.

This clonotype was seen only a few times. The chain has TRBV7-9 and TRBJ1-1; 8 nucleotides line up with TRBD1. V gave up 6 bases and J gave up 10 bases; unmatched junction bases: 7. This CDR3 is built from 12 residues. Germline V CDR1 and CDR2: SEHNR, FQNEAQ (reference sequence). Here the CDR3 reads CASRTGEVRAFF. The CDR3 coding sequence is TGTGCCAGCAGGACAGGGGAGGTTAGAGCTTTCTTT.

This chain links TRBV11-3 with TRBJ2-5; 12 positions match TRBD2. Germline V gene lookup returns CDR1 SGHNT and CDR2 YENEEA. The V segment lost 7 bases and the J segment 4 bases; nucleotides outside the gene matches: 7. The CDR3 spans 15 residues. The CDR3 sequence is CASTPTSGRRETQYF. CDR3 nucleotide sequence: TGTGCCAGCACTCCGACTAGCGGGAGACGAGAGACCCAGTACTTC.

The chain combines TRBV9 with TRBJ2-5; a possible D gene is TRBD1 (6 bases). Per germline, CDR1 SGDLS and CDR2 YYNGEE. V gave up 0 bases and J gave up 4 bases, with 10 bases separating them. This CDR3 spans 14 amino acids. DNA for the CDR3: TGTGCCAGCAGCGTAGAGGACAGCTCAGAGACCCAGTACTTC. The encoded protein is CASSVEDSSETQYF.

CDR3 region: CASSHRDRNEKLFF. The CDR3 nucleotides are TGTGCCAGCAGCCACCGGGACAGGAATGAAAAACTGTTTTTT. The gene calls are TRBV7-9 and TRBJ1-4; TRBD1 agrees at 8 bases. This CDR3 has 14 residues. The V gene's germline CDR1 is SEHNR and CDR2 FQNEAQ (reference sequence). After removal of 5 bases from V and 5 bases from J, the junction contained 4 bases not matched to a gene.

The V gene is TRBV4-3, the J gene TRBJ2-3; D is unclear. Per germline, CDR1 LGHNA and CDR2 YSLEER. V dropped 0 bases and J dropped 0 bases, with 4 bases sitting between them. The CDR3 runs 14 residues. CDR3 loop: CASSQEGSTDTQYF. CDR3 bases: TGCGCCAGCAGCCAAGAGGGGAGCACAGATACGCAGTATTTT.

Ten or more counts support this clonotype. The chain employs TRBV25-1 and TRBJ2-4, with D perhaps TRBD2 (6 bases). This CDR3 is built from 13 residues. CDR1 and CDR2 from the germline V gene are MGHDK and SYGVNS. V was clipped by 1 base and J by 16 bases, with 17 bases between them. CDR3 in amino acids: CASSEFLARVLYF. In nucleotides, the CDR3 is TGTGCCAGCAGTGAATTTCTAGCGCGAGTTTTATACTTC.

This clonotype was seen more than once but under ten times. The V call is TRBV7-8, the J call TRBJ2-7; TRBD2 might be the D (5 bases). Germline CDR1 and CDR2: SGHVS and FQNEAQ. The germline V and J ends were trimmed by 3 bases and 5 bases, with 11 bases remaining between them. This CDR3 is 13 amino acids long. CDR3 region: CASSLSGSNEQYF. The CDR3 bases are TGTGCCAGCAGCTTGAGTGGGAGTAACGAGCAGTACTTC.

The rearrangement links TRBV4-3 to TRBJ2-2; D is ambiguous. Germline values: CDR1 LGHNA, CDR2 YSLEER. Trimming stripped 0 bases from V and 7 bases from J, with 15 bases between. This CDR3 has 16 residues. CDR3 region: CASSQDYGRSNGELFF. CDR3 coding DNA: TGCGCCAGCAGCCAAGACTACGGCCGGAGTAACGGGGAGCTGTTTTTT.

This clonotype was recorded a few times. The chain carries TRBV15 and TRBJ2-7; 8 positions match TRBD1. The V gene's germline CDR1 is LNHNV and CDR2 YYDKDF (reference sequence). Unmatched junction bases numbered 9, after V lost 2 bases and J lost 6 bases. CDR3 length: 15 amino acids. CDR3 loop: CATSRYSQGAVEQYF. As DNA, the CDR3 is TGTGCCACCAGCAGATACTCCCAGGGGGCGGTCGAGCAGTACTTC.

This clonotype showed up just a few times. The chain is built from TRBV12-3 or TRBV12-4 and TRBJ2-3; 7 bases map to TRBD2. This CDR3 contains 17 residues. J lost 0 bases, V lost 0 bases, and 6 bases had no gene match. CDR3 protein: CASSLAPGGGSTDTQYF. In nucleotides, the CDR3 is TGTGCCAGCAGTTTAGCGCCGGGCGGGGGAAGCACAGATACGCAGTATTTT.

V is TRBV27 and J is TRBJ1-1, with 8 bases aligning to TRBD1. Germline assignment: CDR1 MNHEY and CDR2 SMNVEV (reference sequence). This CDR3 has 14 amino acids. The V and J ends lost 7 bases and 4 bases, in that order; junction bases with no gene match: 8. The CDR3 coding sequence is TGTGCCAGCAAGCCGGGACAGGCAGTCACTGAAGCTTTCTTT. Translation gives CASKPGQAVTEAFF.

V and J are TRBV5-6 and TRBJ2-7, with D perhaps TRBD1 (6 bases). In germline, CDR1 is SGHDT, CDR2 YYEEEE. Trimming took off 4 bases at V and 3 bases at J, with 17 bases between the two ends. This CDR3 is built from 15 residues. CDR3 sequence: CASSPTGTKYYEQYF. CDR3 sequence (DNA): TGTGCCAGCAGCCCGACCGGGACAAAGTACTACGAGCAGTACTTC.

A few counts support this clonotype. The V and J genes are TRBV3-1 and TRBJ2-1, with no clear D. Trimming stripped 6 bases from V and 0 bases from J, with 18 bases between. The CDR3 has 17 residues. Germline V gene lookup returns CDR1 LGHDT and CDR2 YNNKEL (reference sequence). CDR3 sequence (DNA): TGTGCCAGCAGTCTTCGACCAGGATATAGCTCCTACAATGAGCAGTTCTTC. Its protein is CASSLRPGYSSYNEQFF.

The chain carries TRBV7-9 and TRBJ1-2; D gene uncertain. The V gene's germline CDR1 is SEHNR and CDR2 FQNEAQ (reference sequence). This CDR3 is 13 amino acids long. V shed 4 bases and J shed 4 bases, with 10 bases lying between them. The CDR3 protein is CASSSGMAYGYTF. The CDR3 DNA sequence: TGTGCCAGCAGCTCCGGGATGGCCTATGGCTACACCTTC.

The CDR3 DNA reads TGTGCCAGCAGTTACTCGGCCTGGACCGCCTCTAACTATGGCTACACCTTC. This sequence encodes CASSYSAWTASNYGYTF. V usage is TRBV6-5 and J usage is TRBJ1-2; no reliable D call. Germline lookup yields CDR1 MNHEY and CDR2 SVGAGI. This CDR3 has 17 amino acids. The ends were cut back, 0 bases at V and 0 bases at J, with 14 bases in the middle.

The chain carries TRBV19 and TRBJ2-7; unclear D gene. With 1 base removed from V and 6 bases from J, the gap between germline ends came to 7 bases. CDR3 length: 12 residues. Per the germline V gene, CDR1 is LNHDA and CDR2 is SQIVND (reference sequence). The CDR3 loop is CASSIGGGEQYF. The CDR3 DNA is TGTGCCAGTAGTATAGGAGGCGGCGAGCAGTACTTC.

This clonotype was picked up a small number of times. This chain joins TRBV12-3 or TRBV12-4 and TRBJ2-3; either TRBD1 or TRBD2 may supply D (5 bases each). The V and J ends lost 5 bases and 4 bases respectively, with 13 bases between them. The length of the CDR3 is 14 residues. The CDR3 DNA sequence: TGTGCCAGCAGTAACCGGGGCAGTGCAGATACGCAGTATTTT. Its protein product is CASSNRGSADTQYF.

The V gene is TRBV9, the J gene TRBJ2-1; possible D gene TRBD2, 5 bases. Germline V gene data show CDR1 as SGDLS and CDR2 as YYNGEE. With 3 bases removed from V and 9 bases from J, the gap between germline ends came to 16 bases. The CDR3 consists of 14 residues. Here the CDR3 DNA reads TGTGCCAGCAGCGCTCCGTCGGGAAGGGTTGAGCAGTTCTTC. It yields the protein CASSAPSGRVEQFF.

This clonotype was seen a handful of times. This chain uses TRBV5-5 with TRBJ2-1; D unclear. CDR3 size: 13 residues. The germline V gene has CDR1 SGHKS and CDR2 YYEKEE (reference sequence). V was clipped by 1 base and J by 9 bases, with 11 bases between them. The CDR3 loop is CASSLPTSGEQFF. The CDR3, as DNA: TGTGCCAGCAGCTTGCCCACCTCGGGTGAGCAGTTCTTC.

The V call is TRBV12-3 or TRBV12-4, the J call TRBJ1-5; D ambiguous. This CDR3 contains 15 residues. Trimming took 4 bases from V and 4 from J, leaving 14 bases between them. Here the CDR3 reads CASSSDGASNQPQHF. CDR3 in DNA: TGTGCCAGCAGTTCGGACGGCGCCTCAAATCAGCCCCAGCATTTT.

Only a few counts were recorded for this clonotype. The CDR3 coding sequence is TGTGCCAGCAGCCTGACTGAGATGCCCTACAATGAGCAGTTCTTC. Translated: CASSLTEMPYNEQFF. V gene TRBV7-9 combines with J gene TRBJ2-1; D not resolved. The V gene's germline CDR1 is SEHNR and CDR2 FQNEAQ (reference sequence). This CDR3 spans 15 amino acids. V shed 5 bases and J shed 2 bases, with 13 bases lying between them.

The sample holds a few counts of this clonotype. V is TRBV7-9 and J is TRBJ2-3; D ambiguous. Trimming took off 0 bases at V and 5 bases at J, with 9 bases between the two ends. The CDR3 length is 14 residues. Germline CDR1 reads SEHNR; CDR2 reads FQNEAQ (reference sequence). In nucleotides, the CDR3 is TGTGCCAGCAGCTTAGCGGGATATGGAGATACGCAGTATTTT. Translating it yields CASSLAGYGDTQYF.